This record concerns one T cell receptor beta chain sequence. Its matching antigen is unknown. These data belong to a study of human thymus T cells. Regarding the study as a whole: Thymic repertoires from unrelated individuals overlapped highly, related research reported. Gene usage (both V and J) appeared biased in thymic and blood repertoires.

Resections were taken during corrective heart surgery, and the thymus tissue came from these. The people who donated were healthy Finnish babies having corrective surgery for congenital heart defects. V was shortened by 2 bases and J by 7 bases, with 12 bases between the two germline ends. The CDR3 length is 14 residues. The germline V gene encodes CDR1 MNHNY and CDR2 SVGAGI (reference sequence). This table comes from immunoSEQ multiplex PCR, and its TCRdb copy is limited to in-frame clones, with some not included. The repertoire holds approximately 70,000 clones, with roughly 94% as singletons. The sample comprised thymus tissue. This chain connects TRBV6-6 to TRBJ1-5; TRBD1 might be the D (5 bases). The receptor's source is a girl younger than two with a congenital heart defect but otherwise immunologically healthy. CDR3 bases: TGTGCCAGCAGTTACGAGGGGTCGGGACAGCCCCAGCATTTT. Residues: CASSYEGSGQPQHF.